Below, 6 T cell receptor beta chains from the same sample are listed, as sequenced in a study of cytomegalovirus exposure and HLA in healthy donors. With 60 Vbeta and 13 Jbeta primers, the PCR was carried out. Sequenced by immunoSEQ multiplex PCR; TCRdb stores in-frame clones only, minus some. This table holds 150,000 to 200,000 clones. Specimen: PBMCs. Receptors originate from a woman aged 60-75 years in good health and CMV-seronegative.

The chain links TRBV19 to TRBJ1-2; D remains unclear. This CDR3 has 12 amino acids. Per germline, CDR1 LNHDA and CDR2 SQIVND (reference sequence). The V and J ends lost 2 bases and 3 bases respectively, with 4 bases between them. In nucleotides, the CDR3 is TGTGCCAGTAGTATATCCGACTATGGCTACACCTTC. As protein: CASSISDYGYTF.

The chain employs TRBV19 and TRBJ2-2, with 9 bases matching TRBD1. The CDR3 totals 15 residues. Trimming took 6 bases from V and 4 from J; bases not matched to a gene: 6. Germline CDR1 is LNHDA and CDR2 is SQIVND (reference sequence). CDR3 nucleotide sequence: TGTGCCAGTAGACGGGACAGGGCGGGCACCGGGGAGCTGTTTTTT. Encoded protein: CASRRDRAGTGELFF.

The chain carries TRBV5-1 and TRBJ1-3; the D is unclear. Germline assignment: CDR1 SGHRS and CDR2 YFSETQ. Trimming shortened V by 2 bases and J by 0 bases, and 9 bases separated the two germline ends. The CDR3 length is 15 residues. Here the CDR3 DNA reads TGCGCCAGCAGCTTTTCGGGGAGCTCTGGAAACACCATATATTTT. Translated: CASSFSGSSGNTIYF.

J is TRBJ2-2 and V is TRBV6-1; 9 nucleotides agree with TRBD2. Germline values: CDR1 MNHNS, CDR2 SASEGT. Trimming at V came to 8 bases and at J to 4 bases, leaving 5 bases not matched to a gene. This CDR3 has 14 residues. The CDR3 region is CASQEGLATGELFF. The CDR3 DNA sequence: TGTGCCAGCCAGGAGGGACTAGCCACCGGGGAGCTGTTTTTT.

The chain carries TRBV5-1 and TRBJ1-6; no firm D call. This CDR3 has 16 residues. CDR1 and CDR2 (germline): SGHRS, YFSETQ. Trimming took 1 base from V and 5 from J, leaving 13 bases between them. The CDR3 is CASSLSQTLNNSPLHF. Written as DNA, the CDR3 is TGCGCCAGCAGCTTGTCCCAGACTCTCAATAATTCACCCCTCCACTTT. Drawing the rest from reference TRBV5-1 and TRBJ1-6, the complete variable domain is KAGVTQTPRYLIKTRGQQVTLSCSPISGHRSVSWYQQTPGQGLQFLFEYFSETQRNKGNFPGRFSGRQFSNSRSEMNVSTLELGDSALYLCASSLSQTLNNSPLHFGNGTRLTVT.

The chain joins TRBV5-1 to TRBJ2-3, with 11 bases matching TRBD1. V dropped 3 bases and J dropped 2; count of bases not matched to a gene: 2. Germline loops: CDR1 SGHRS, CDR2 YFSETQ. The CDR3 contains 15 residues. The CDR3 DNA sequence: TGCGCCAGCAGCTCGGGACAGGGGGACACAGATACGCAGTATTTT. Amino acids: CASSSGQGDTDTQYF. Full variable domain (outside the CDR3, taken from reference TRBV5-1 and TRBJ2-3): KAGVTQTPRYLIKTRGQQVTLSCSPISGHRSVSWYQQTPGQGLQFLFEYFSETQRNKGNFPGRFSGRQFSNSRSEMNVSTLELGDSALYLCASSSGQGDTDTQYFGPGTRLTVL.